What follows describes a single T cell receptor (beta chain). Its specificity is unknown. The ends were cut back, 1 base at V and 4 bases at J, with 10 bases in the middle. This CDR3 region has 14 residues. Germline assignment: CDR1 KGHSH and CDR2 LQKENI. The timepoints at which blood was sampled were baseline, cycle 4 day 1, and cycle 7 day 1. This sample was included in a study of OX40 agonist ivuxolimab in advanced cancers. Study observations and caveats: Among the lowest peripheral clonal expansion occurred in 0.1-3.0 mg/kg partial responders. Certain nonresponders likewise exhibited a low normalized T-cell clonal expansion. Both CD4+ and CD8+ T cell populations in blood had undergone clonal expansion by week 6 at 0.1 to 3.0 mg/kg.

Clones were sequenced by immunoSEQ multiplex PCR, and TCRdb holds only the in-frame ones, with some missing. The sample contains about 94,000 clones, approximately 94% of which appear only once. This TCR was sampled from an adult with an advanced solid tumor such as melanoma, head and neck, liver or kidney cancer. This chain joins TRBV18 and TRBJ1-1; D may be TRBD1 (6 bases). This sample comprised CD4+ or CD8+ T cells sorted from blood, obtained in a trial of the OX40 agonist ivuxolimab. The CDR3 region is CASSPLQGATEAFF. CDR3 nucleotides: TGTGCCAGCTCACCACTACAGGGTGCCACTGAAGCTTTCTTT.